This TCR beta chain was captured in a study of human T cells and chemical hapten exposure. CDR3 length: 15 residues. Per the germline V gene, CDR1 is SGHVS and CDR2 is FQNEAQ. Trimming cost V 6 bases and J 11 bases; bases outside gene matches: 16. The time point is: patch test 1, 2 weeks after DPC sensitization. Treatment here: therapeutic diphenylcyclopropenone sensitization with weekly scalp DPC. TCRdb analysed the RACE reads with MiXCR anew, one entry per CDR3 protein. The table shows some 110,000 distinct CDR3 sequences, with about an eighth occurring only once. This receptor was identified in a woman aged 45-59 years with alopecia areata. Some clones in this sample may be carry-over from other donors' samples. Specimen: whole blood, collected in connection with sensitization to the hapten diphenylcyclopropenone (DPC). The gene calls are TRBV7-8 and TRBJ2-1, with 7 bases aligning to TRBD2. DNA of the CDR3: TGTGCCAGCAGTCTGAACCCGGGACTACCTTGGAAGCAGTTCTTC. It specifies CASSLNPGLPWKQFF.